Sequencing of this T cell receptor (beta chain) was carried out in a study of T cells in Graves' hyperthyroidism and ophthalmopathy. Overall study results and limits: In simple terms, a model built on 13 V-J features told ophthalmopathy apart from stable hyperthyroidism. Most expanded thyroid clonotypes above 0.001 also appeared in blood.

Concerning this clonotype itself: Antigen: not known.

This CDR3 is built from 15 residues. The V and J ends lost 0 bases and 3 bases respectively, with 9 bases between them. Germline V lookup: CDR1 SNHLY, CDR2 FYNNEI. Exclusion followed for patients with uncontrolled infection, other autoimmune disease, pregnancy or lactation. Based on clinical symptoms, serum thyroxine and TRAb, thyroid ultrasound and orbital computed tomography, diagnoses were reached. The investigators amplified TCR beta CDR3 regions from RNA transcripts. First-round RT-PCR with HTBI primers amplified the TCR CDR3 region. From the multiplex PCR reads, TCRdb called clonotypes with MiXCR, one entry per CDR3 protein. Found here are around 620,000 distinct CDR3 sequences, 46% of them singletons; the top ten hold roughly 20%.

Material: peripheral blood or thyroid tissue (not recorded which). The sequence derives from an adult woman with Graves' disease, either hyperthyroidism or ophthalmopathy (not recorded which). This chain connects TRBV2 to TRBJ1-5; D call uncertain. This chain's CDR3 is CASSEAERLNQPQHF. The CDR3, as DNA: TGTGCCAGCAGTGAAGCGGAGCGCCTCAATCAGCCCCAGCATTTT.